A selection of T cell receptor beta chains follows, all from one sample in a study of blood T cell repertoires in COVID-19. This table comes from immunoSEQ multiplex PCR, and its TCRdb copy is limited to in-frame clones, with some not included. The sample has roughly 110,000 clones, approximately 81% seen once. Material for sequencing was peripheral blood. The receptor source for this set is a middle-aged man with acute or convalescent COVID-19. The CDR3 runs from the conserved cysteine through the conserved F or W.

TRBJ1-2 TRBV5-6 CASSSPEGAGGYTF
TRBJ2-2 TRBV23-1 CASSQRTGSGELFF
TRBJ1-2 TRBV20-1 CSAPQGYTF
TRBJ2-2 TRBV19 CASSERSNTGELFF
TRBJ1-1 TRBV6-1 CASSEFGGGNTEAFF
TRBJ2-7 TRBV13 CASSARESSPPYEQYF
TRBJ1-1 TRBV20-1 CSAFGLSEAFF
TRBJ1-2 TRBV23-1 CASSQLEVQGEDGYTF
TRBJ2-2 TRBV28 CASRDTGSTGELFF
TRBJ1-5 TRBV27 CASRQGGSNQPQHF
TRBJ1-5 TRBV7-9 CASSLGGGGQPQHF
TRBJ1-4 TRBV4-1 CASSQAEAMTGREKLFF
TRBJ2-7 TRBV2 CATNPGQGVYEQYF
TRBJ1-1 TRBV25-1 CASSGTGLVTEAFF
TRBJ2-1 TRBV28 CASSKTSGGPHNEQFF
TRBJ1-6 TRBV24-1 CATILSTGTVNSPLHF
TRBJ1-1 TRBV24-1 CATSEGGLGTEAFF
TRBJ1-2 TRBV19 CASSLQGVDGYTF
TRBJ1-5 TRBV9 CASSVDATGGEPQHF